The clone carrying this TCR beta chain turned up a few times. Its antigen is not identified. The library protocol tagged individual cDNA molecules with unique molecular identifiers. TCRdb analysed the 5' RACE reads with MiXCR anew, one entry per CDR3 protein. The sample lists about 72,000 distinct CDR3 sequences, around 9.1% occurring once. Germline lookup yields CDR1 SGHTA and CDR2 FQGTGA. Trimming cost V 5 bases and J 8 bases, with 10 bases left between them. The CDR3 has 13 residues. The sample is drawn from a study of early T cells in non-severe SARS-CoV-2 infection. As for the study in general: Sequencing of bulk RNA from unsorted whole blood was done, without chain pairing. Overall study findings and caveats: The matching step, a VDJdb search, favored anti-spike CD8 responses and missed private and CD4 specificities.

The V gene is TRBV7-3, the J gene TRBJ1-6, with TRBD1 as a possible D gene (5 bases). This clonotype was obtained from an adult who was a healthcare worker with PCR-confirmed SARS-CoV-2 infection or an uninfected control (not recorded which). Sequencing used whole blood, obtained at baseline. The CDR3 nucleotides are TGTGCCAGCAGCCGAGGGGCCTATTCACCCCTCCACTTT. Translated: CASSRGAYSPLHF.